This T cell receptor beta chain was retrieved from a study of T cells in Graves' hyperthyroidism and ophthalmopathy. Uncontrolled infection, other autoimmune disease, pregnancy and lactation each barred patients from inclusion. Initially, at the first diagnosis of hyperthyroidism and before any ophthalmopathy symptoms, blood was sampled. Between the trimmed V and J ends, which lost 6 bases and 4 bases, there was a span of 14 bases. Germline V gives CDR1 SEHNR, CDR2 FQNEAQ (reference sequence). The CDR3 has 14 residues. Amplification yielded TCR beta CDR3 regions, with RNA transcripts as the source. First-round RT-PCR of the TCR CDR3 relied on the HTBI primer set. From the multiplex PCR reads, TCRdb called clonotypes with MiXCR, one entry per CDR3 protein. This table has approximately 370,000 distinct CDR3 sequences, roughly 15% appearing once. This clonotype was recorded a few times.

The chain joins TRBV7-9 to TRBJ2-3, with D maybe TRBD1 (5 bases). The source is a woman aged 25 to 39 with Graves' hyperthyroidism that later progressed to Graves' ophthalmopathy. The sample consisted of blood. The DNA for the CDR3 is TGTGCCAGCAGTTCCTGGACAAGGCCAGATACGCAGTATTTT. Its protein product is CASSSWTRPDTQYF.